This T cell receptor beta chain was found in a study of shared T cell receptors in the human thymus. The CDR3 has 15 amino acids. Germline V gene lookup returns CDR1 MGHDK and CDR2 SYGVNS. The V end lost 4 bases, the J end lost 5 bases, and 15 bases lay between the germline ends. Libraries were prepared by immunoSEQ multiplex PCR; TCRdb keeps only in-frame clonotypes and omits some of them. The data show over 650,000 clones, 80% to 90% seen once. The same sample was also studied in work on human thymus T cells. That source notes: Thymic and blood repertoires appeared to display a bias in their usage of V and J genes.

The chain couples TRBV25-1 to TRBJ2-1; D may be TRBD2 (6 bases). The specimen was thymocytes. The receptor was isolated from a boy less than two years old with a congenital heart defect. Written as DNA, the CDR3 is TGTGCCAGCAGTGTTCACGGGAGTCGCCACAATGAGCAGTTCTTC. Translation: CASSVHGSRHNEQFF.